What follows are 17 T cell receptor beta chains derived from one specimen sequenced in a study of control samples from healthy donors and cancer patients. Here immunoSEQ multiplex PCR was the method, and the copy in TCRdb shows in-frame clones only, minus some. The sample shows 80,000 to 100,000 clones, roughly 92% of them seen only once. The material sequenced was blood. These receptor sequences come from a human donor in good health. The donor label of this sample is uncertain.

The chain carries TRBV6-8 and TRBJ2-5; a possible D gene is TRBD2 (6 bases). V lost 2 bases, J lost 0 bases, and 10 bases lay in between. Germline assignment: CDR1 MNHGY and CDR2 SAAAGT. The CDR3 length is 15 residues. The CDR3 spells CASSYGIADQETQYF. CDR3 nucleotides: TGTGCCAGCAGTTACGGGATAGCGGACCAAGAGACCCAGTACTTC.

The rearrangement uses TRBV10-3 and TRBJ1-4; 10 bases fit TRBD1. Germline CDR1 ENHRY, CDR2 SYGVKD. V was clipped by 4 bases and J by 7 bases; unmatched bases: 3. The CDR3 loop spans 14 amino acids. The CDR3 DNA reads TGTGCCATCAGTGGGGGACAGGGGACTGAAAAACTGTTTTTT. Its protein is CAISGGQGTEKLFF.

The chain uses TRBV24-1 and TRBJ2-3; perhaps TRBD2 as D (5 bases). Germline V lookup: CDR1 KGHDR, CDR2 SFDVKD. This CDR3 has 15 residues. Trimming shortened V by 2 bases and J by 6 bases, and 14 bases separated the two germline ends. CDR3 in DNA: TGTGCCACCAGTGATTCCAGCGGAGTCAGGGATACGCAGTATTTT. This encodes CATSDSSGVRDTQYF.

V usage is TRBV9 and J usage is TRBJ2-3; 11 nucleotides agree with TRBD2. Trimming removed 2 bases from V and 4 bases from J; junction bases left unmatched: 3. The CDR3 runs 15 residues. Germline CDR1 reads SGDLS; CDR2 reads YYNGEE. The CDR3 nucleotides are TGTGCCAGCAGCGTCGGGGGACTAGCGGCAGATACGCAGTATTTT. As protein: CASSVGGLAADTQYF.

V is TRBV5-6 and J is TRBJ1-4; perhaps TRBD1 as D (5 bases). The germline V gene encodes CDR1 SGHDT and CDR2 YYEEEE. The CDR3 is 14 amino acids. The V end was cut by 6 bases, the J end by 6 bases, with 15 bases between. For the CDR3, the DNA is TGTGCCAGCAACTTCGGCGGGGGACATGAAAAACTGTTTTTT. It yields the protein CASNFGGGHEKLFF.

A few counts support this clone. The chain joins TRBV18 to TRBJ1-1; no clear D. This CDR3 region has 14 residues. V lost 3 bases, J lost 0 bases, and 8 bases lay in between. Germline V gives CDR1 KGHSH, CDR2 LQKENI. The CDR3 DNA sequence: TGTGCCAGCTCACCGCCGGGAATGAACACTGAAGCTTTCTTT. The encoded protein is CASSPPGMNTEAFF.

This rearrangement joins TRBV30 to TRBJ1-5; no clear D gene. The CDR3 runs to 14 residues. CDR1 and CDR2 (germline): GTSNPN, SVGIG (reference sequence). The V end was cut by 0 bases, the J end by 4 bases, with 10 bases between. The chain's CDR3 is CAWSVGQRNQPQHF. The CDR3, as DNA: TGTGCCTGGAGTGTAGGGCAGAGGAATCAGCCCCAGCATTTT.

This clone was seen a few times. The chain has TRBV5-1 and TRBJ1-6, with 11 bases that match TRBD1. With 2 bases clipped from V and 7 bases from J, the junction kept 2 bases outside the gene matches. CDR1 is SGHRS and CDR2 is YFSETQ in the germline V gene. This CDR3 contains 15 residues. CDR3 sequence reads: CASSLGDRGNSPLHF. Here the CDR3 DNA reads TGCGCCAGCAGCTTAGGGGACAGGGGGAATTCACCCCTCCACTTT.

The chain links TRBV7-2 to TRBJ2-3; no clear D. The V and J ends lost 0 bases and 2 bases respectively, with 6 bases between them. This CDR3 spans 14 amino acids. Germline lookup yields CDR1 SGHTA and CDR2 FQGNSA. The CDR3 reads CASSLASYTDTQYF. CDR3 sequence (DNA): TGTGCCAGCAGCTTAGCCTCTTACACAGATACGCAGTATTTT.

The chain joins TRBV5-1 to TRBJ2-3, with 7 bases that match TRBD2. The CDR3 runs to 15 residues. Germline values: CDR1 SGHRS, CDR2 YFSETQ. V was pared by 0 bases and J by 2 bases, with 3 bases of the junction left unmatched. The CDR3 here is CASSLAGGFTDTQYF. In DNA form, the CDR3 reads TGCGCCAGCAGCTTGGCGGGGGGATTCACAGATACGCAGTATTTT. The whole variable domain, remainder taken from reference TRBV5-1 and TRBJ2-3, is KAGVTQTPRYLIKTRGQQVTLSCSPISGHRSVSWYQQTPGQGLQFLFEYFSETQRNKGNFPGRFSGRQFSNSRSEMNVSTLELGDSALYLCASSLAGGFTDTQYFGPGTRLTVL.

CDR3 coding DNA: TGTGCCAGCAGTTACCAAACAGGGGAGACCCAGTACTTC. Its translation: CASSYQTGETQYF. The rearrangement joins TRBV6-6 to TRBJ2-5; possibly TRBD1 for D (6 bases). The length of the CDR3 is 13 residues. Germline V gene data show CDR1 as MNHNY and CDR2 as SVGAGI (reference sequence). V was trimmed by 2 bases and J by 5 bases, leaving 9 bases between them.

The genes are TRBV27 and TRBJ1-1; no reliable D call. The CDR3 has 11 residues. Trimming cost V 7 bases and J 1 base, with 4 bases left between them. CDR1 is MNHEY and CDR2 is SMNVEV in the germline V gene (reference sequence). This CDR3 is CASKTNTEAFF. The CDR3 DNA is TGTGCCAGCAAAACGAACACTGAAGCTTTCTTT.

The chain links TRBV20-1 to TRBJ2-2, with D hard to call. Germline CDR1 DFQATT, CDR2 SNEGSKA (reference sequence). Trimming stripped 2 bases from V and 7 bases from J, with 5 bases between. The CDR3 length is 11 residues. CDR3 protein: CSARQVGELFF. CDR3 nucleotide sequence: TGCAGTGCTAGACAGGTCGGGGAGCTGTTTTTT.

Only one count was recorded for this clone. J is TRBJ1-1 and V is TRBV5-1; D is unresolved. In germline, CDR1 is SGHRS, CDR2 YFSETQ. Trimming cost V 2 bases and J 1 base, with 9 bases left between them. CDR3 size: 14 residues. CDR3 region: CASSLQTSNTEAFF. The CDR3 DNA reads TGCGCCAGCAGCTTACAGACTTCGAACACTGAAGCTTTCTTT.

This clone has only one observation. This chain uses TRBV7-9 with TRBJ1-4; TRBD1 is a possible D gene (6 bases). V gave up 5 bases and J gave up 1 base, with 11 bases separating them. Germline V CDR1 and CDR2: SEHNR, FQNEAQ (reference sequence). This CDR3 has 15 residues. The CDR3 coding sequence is TGTGCCAGCAGCCGAAAACAGGGAACTAATGAAAAACTGTTTTTT. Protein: CASSRKQGTNEKLFF.

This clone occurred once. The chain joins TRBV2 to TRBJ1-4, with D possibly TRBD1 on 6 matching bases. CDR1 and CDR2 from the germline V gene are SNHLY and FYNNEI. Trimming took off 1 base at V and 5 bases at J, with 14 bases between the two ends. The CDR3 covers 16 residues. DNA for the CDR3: TGTGCCAGCAGTGAAGGGGGGACAAGATGGAATGAAAAACTGTTTTTT. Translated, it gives CASSEGGTRWNEKLFF.

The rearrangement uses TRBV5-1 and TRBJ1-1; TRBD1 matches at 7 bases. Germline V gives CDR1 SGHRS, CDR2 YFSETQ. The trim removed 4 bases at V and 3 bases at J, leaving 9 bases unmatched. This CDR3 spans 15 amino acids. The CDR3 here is CASSRYDRDDTEAFF. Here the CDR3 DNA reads TGCGCCAGCAGCAGATATGACAGGGACGACACTGAAGCTTTCTTT.